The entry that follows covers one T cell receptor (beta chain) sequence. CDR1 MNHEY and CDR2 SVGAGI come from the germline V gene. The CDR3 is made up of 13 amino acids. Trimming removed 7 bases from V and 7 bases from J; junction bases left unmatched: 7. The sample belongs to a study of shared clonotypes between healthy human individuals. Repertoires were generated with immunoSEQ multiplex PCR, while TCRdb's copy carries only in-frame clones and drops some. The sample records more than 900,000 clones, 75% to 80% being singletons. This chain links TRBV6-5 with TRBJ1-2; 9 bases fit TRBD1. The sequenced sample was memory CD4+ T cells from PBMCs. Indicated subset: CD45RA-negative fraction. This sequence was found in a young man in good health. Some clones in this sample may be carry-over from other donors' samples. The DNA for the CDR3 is TGTGCCAGCAAACTACAGGGGGCGCTTGGCTACACCTTC. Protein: CASKLQGALGYTF.